Many counts were recorded for the clone carrying this T cell receptor beta chain. Its target is not known. The sample is drawn from a study of CD8 T cells in ankylosing spondylitis. The study, taken as a whole, reports: Reportedly, disease-linked clones are significantly enriched in ankylosing spondylitis patients' matched synovial fluid. About 8 highly homologous variants made up a TCR beta motif, and this motif appeared characteristic of ankylosing spondylitis blood. Disease-linked clones were found to be CD8+ and relatively rare in peripheral blood.

This CDR3 region has 15 residues. Germline V CDR1 and CDR2: SGHDT, YYEEEE. V gave up 4 bases and J gave up 5 bases, with 18 bases separating them. A single record per CDR3 protein comes from TCRdb applying MiXCR to the 5' RACE reads. This repertoire shows about 240,000 distinct CDR3 sequences, around 8% found once; its top ten account for approximately 4.8%. This receptor was obtained from a female donor with ankylosing spondylitis or in good health (not recorded which). Sequenced input: blood, either unsorted or a sorted T cell fraction (not recorded which). This chain joins TRBV5-6 and TRBJ2-5, with D possibly matching TRBD1 (6 bases). CDR3 nucleotide sequence: TGTGCCAGCAGCCAACTCTCAGGGGTCGGCGAGACCCAGTACTTC. Translating it yields CASSQLSGVGETQYF.